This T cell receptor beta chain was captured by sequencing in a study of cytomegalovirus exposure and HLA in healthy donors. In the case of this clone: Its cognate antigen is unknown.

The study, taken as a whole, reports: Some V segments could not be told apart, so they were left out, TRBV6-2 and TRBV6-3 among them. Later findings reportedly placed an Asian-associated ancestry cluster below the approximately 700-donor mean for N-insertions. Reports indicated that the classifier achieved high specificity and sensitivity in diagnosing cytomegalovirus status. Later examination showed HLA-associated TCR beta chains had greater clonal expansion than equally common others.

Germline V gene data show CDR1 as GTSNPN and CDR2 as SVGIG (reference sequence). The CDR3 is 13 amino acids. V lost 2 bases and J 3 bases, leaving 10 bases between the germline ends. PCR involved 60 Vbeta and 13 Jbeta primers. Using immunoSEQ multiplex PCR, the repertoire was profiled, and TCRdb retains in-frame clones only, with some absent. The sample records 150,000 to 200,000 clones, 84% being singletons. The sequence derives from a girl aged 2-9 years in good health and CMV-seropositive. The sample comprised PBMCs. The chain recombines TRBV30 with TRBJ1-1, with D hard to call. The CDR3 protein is CAWSLHADTEAFF. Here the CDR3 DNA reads TGTGCCTGGAGTCTACATGCGGACACTGAAGCTTTCTTT.